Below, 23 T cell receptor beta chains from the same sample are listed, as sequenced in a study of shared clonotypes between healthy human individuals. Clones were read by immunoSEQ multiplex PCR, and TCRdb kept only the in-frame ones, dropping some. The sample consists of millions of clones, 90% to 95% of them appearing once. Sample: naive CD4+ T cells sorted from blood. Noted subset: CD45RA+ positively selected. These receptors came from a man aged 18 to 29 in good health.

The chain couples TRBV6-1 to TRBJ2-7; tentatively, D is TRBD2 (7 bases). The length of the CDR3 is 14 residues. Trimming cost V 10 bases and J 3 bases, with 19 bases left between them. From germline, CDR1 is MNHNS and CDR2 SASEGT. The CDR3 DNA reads TGTGCCATCCGAGGAGGGGGGGATTACTACGAGCAGTACTTC. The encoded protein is CAIRGGGDYYEQYF.

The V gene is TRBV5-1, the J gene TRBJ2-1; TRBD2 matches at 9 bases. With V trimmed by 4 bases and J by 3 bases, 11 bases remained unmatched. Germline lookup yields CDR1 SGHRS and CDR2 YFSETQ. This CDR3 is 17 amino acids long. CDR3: CASSPRLAEGGYNEQFF. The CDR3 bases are TGCGCCAGCAGCCCAAGACTAGCGGAGGGGGGCTACAATGAGCAGTTCTTC.

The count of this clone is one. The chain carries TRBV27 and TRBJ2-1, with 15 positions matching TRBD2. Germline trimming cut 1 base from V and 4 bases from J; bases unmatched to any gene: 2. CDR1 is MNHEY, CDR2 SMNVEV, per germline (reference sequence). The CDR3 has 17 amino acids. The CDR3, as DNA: TGTGCCAGCAGTTTATACGGGACTAGCGGGAGGTACAATGAGCAGTTCTTC. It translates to CASSLYGTSGRYNEQFF.

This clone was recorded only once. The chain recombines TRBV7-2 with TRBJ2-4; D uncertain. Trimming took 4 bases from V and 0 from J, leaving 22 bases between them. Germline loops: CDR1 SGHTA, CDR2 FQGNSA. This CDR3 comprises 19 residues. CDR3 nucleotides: TGTGCCAGCAGCTCTGTTGGGCAGAACTTTAATAGAGCCAAAAACATTCAGTACTTC. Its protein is CASSSVGQNFNRAKNIQYF.

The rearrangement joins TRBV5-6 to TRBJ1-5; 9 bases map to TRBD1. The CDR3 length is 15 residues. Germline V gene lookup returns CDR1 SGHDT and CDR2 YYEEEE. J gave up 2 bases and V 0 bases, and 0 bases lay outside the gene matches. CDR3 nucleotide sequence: TGTGCCAGCAGCTTGGGGACAGGGGGCAATCAGCCCCAGCATTTT. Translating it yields CASSLGTGGNQPQHF.

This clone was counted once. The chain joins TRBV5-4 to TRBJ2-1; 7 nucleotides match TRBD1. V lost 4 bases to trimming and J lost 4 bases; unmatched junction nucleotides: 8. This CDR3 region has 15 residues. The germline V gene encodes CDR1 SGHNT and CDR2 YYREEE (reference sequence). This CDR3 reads CASSPNRDSYNEQFF. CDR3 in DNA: TGTGCCAGCAGCCCGAACCGGGACAGTTACAATGAGCAGTTCTTC.

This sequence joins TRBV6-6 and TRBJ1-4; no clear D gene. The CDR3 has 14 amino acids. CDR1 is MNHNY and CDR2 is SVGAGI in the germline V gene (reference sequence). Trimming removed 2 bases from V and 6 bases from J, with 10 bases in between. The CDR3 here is CASSYKGDDEKLFF. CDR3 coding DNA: TGTGCCAGCAGTTACAAGGGTGACGATGAAAAACTGTTTTTT.

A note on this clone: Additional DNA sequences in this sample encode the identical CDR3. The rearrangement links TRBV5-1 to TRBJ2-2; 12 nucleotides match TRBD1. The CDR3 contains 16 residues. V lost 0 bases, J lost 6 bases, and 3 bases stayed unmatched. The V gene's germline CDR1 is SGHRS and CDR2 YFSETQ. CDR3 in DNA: TGCGCCAGCAGCTTGGAGGGACAGGGGGCCGCCGGGGAGCTGTTTTTT. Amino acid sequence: CASSLEGQGAAGELFF.

CDR3 in DNA: TGTGCCAGCAGCCAAGATCTCTTAGGGACCCAGTACTTC. It yields the protein CASSQDLLGTQYF. The chain has TRBV14 and TRBJ2-5; D unresolved. The CDR3 is 13 amino acids. V was clipped by 0 bases and J by 7 bases, with 9 bases between them. Germline CDR1 SGHDN, CDR2 FVKESK.

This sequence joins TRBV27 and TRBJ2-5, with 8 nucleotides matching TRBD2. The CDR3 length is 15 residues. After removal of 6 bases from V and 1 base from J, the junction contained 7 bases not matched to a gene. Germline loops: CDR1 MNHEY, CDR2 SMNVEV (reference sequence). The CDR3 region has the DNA TGTGCCAGCAGACCAGTGCGGGGGGCCCAAGAGACCCAGTACTTC. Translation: CASRPVRGAQETQYF.

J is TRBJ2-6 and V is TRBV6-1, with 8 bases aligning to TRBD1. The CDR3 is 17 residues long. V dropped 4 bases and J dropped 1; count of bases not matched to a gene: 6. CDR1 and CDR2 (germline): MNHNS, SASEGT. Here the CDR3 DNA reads TGTGCCAGCAGTGCGAGGACAGGGTTTTCTGGGGCCAACGTCCTGACTTTC. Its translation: CASSARTGFSGANVLTF.

As DNA, the CDR3 is TGCGCCAGCAGCTTGGCAGCGGGCTACACAGATACGCAGTATTTT. Its translation is CASSLAAGYTDTQYF. This chain joins TRBV5-1 and TRBJ2-3; D might be TRBD2 (6 bases). Trimming removed 0 bases at V and 2 bases at J, with 10 bases between. From germline, CDR1 is SGHRS and CDR2 YFSETQ. There are 15 residues in the CDR3.

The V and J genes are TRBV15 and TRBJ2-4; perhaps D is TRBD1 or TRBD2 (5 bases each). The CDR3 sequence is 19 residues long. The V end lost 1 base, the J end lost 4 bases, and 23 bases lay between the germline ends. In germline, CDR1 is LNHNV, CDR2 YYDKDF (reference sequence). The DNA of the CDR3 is TGTGCCACCAGCAGAGCGATTGGGGGACGCCTAGTAGGTAAAAACATTCAGTACTTC. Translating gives CATSRAIGGRLVGKNIQYF.

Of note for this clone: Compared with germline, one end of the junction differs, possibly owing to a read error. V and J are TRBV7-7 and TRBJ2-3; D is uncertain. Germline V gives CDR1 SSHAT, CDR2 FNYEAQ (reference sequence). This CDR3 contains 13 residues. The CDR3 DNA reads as TGTGCTAGCAGCCAGAGGTACACAGATACGCAGTATTTT. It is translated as CASSQRYTDTQYF.

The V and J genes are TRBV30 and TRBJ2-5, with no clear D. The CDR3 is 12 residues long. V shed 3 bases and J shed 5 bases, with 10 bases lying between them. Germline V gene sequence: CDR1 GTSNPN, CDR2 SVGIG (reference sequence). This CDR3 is CAWRQSSETQYF. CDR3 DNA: TGTGCCTGGAGGCAGTCGAGCGAGACCCAGTACTTC.

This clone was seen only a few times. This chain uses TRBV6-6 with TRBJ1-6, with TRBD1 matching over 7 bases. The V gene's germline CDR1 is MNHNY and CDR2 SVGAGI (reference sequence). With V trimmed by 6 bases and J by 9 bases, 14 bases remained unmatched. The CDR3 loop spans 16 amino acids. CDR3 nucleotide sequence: TGTGCCAGCAGCGCGACACAGGGGCTCTATGGTTCACCCCTCCACTTT. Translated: CASSATQGLYGSPLHF.

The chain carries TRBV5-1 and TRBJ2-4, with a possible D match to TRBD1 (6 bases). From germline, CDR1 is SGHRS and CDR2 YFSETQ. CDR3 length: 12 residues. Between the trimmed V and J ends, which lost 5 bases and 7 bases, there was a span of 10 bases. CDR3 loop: CASSPDRNIQYF. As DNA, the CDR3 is TGCGCCAGCAGTCCCGACAGGAACATTCAGTACTTC.

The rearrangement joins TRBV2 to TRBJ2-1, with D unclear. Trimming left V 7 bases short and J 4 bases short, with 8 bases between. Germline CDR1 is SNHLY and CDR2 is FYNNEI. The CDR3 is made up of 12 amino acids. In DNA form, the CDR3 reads TGTGCCAGCACTCCCCTGTACAATGAGCAGTTCTTC. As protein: CASTPLYNEQFF.

The CDR3 bases are TGTGCCACCCGACAGCCGGGTTTGTGGGGCTACACCTTC. It is translated as CATRQPGLWGYTF. The gene calls are TRBV7-2 and TRBJ1-2, with D possibly matching TRBD1 (5 bases). The CDR3 runs 13 residues. V was shortened by 10 bases and J by 8 bases, with 20 bases between the two germline ends. Germline V CDR1 and CDR2: SGHTA, FQGNSA.

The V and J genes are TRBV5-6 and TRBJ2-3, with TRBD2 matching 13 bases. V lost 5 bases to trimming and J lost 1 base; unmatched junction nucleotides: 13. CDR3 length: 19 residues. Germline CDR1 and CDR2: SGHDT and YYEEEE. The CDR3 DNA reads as TGTGCCAGCAGTGGGAGACTAGCGGGGGGCCCCTATGGCACAGATACGCAGTATTTT. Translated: CASSGRLAGGPYGTDTQYF.

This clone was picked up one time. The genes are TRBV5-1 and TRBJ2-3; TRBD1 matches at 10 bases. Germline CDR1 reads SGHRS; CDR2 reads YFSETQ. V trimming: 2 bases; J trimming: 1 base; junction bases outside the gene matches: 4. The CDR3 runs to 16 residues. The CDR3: CASSFAGTGGTDTQYF. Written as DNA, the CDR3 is TGCGCCAGCAGCTTCGCCGGGACAGGGGGCACAGATACGCAGTATTTT.

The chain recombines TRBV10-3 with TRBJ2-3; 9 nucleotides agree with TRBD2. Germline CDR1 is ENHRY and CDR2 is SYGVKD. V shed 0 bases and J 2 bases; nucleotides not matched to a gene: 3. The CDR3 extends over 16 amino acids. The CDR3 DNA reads TGTGCCATCAGTGAGTCAAGCGGGGGGTACACAGATACGCAGTATTTT. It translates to CAISESSGGYTDTQYF.

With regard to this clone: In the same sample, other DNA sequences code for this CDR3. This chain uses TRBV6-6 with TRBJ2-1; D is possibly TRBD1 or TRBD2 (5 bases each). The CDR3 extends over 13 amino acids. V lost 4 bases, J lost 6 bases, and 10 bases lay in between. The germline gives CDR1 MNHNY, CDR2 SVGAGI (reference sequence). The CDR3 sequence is CASSWPGGNEQFF. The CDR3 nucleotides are TGTGCCAGCAGTTGGCCTGGGGGCAATGAGCAGTTCTTC.